The 17 T cell receptor beta chains listed next were all sequenced from one sample in a study of tumor-infiltrating lymphocytes in localized non-small cell lung cancer. TCRdb's copy holds only in-frame clones and misses some; the assay was immunoSEQ multiplex PCR. The sample holds some 6,000 clones, about four fifths seen once. The sample consisted of lung tumor tissue. The receptors here all came from a human donor with non-small cell lung cancer.

This chain connects TRBV4-3 to TRBJ2-7; D possibly corresponds to TRBD2 (7 bases). Germline CDR1 reads LGHNA; CDR2 reads YSLEER. Trimming cost V 4 bases and J 4 bases, with 26 bases left between them. The CDR3 runs to 18 residues. The CDR3 reads CASSRSRGAGSGAYEQYF. The CDR3 nucleotides are TGCGCCAGCAGCCGGTCCCGGGGGGCGGGGAGTGGGGCATACGAGCAGTACTTC.

The genes are TRBV6-1 and TRBJ1-1, with D uncertain. CDR1 MNHNS and CDR2 SASEGT come from the germline V gene. This CDR3 is 13 amino acids long. Deletions cut 4 bases from V and 3 bases from J, with 9 bases between. The CDR3: CASSVDTHTEAFF. The CDR3 DNA is TGTGCCAGCAGTGTCGACACACACACTGAAGCTTTCTTT.

This clone was seen only a few times. Other DNA sequences in the sample encode the same CDR3. The chain has TRBV27 and TRBJ1-1; D possibly corresponds to TRBD1 (5 bases). The CDR3 has 14 amino acids. Trimming cost V 5 bases and J 0 bases, with 10 bases left between them. The V gene's germline CDR1 is MNHEY and CDR2 SMNVEV (reference sequence). CDR3 region: CASSLRQLNTEAFF. CDR3 bases: TGTGCCAGCAGTCTCCGACAGCTGAACACTGAAGCTTTCTTT.

V usage is TRBV9 and J usage is TRBJ1-1; no reliable D call. The germline gives CDR1 SGDLS, CDR2 YYNGEE. V lost 0 bases, J lost 5 bases, and 8 bases lay in between. CDR3 length: 13 amino acids. DNA for the CDR3: TGTGCCAGCAGCGTAGCTTCGAGAACTGAAGCTTTCTTT. Translating it yields CASSVASRTEAFF.

V is TRBV18 and J is TRBJ1-3, with a tentative D call TRBD1 (5 bases). The CDR3 runs to 16 residues. Trimming left V 4 bases short and J 1 base short, with 14 bases between. Germline CDR1 reads KGHSH; CDR2 reads LQKENI. The CDR3 region is CASSRLGPASGNTIYF. Written as DNA, the CDR3 is TGTGCCAGCTCACGCTTGGGACCTGCTTCTGGAAACACCATATATTTT.

The chain carries TRBV4-1 and TRBJ1-1, with a possible D match to TRBD1 (6 bases). The germline CDR1 and CDR2 sequences are MGHRA and YSYEKL. The CDR3 length is 15 residues. Trimming removed 4 bases at V and 4 bases at J, with 16 bases between. The CDR3 here is CASSPTAPRGTEAFF. CDR3 sequence (DNA): TGCGCCAGCAGCCCGACCGCACCCAGGGGCACTGAAGCTTTCTTT.

The chain couples TRBV2 to TRBJ1-1; no clear D gene. This CDR3 has 11 amino acids. With 4 bases removed from V and 6 bases from J, the gap between germline ends came to 6 bases. CDR1 is SNHLY, CDR2 FYNNEI, per germline. In DNA, the CDR3 is TGTGCCAGCAGTGTCGAAGCTGAAGCTTTCTTT. Its protein is CASSVEAEAFF.

The chain carries TRBV7-2 and TRBJ2-5; TRBD1 agrees at 7 bases. This CDR3 has 14 amino acids. The V segment lost 5 bases and the J segment 2 bases; nucleotides outside the gene matches: 5. CDR1 and CDR2 (germline): SGHTA, FQGNSA. The CDR3: CASSPRTGQETQYF. The CDR3 region has the DNA TGTGCCAGCAGCCCACGGACAGGACAAGAGACCCAGTACTTC. The variable domain in full, with the rest retrieved from reference TRBV7-2 and TRBJ2-5, is GAGVSQSPSNKVTEKGKDVELRCDPISGHTALYWYRQSLGQGLEFLIYFQGNSAPDKSGLPSDRFSAERTGGSVSTLTIQRTQQEDSAVYLCASSPRTGQETQYFGPGTRLLVL.

This chain joins TRBV15 and TRBJ2-1; 7 nucleotides align to TRBD2. The germline V gene has CDR1 LNHNV and CDR2 YYDKDF (reference sequence). This CDR3 comprises 16 residues. The ends lost 0 bases at V and 2 bases at J; junction bases unmatched: 4. Here the CDR3 DNA reads TGTGCCACCAGCAGAGATAACAGCGGGGCCTACAATGAGCAGTTCTTC. It encodes CATSRDNSGAYNEQFF.

The chain joins TRBV4-2 to TRBJ2-5, with 8 bases identical to TRBD1. Germline CDR1 and CDR2: LGHNA and YNFKEQ. V lost 3 bases and J lost 4; bases outside the gene matches: 7. This CDR3 region has 15 residues. The CDR3 coding sequence is TGTGCCAGCAGCCAGGGGGCAGGGGGCCCAGAGACCCAGTACTTC. Amino acid sequence: CASSQGAGGPETQYF.

The V call is TRBV11-1, the J call TRBJ2-2; 7 positions match TRBD1. This CDR3 contains 13 residues. V lost 11 bases, J lost 3 bases, and 6 bases stayed unmatched. Per the germline V gene, CDR1 is SGHAT and CDR2 is FQDESV (reference sequence). DNA of the CDR3: TGTGCCGGAAAAACAGGGGACACCGGGGAGCTGTTTTTT. It codes for CAGKTGDTGELFF.

The V call is TRBV29-1, the J call TRBJ2-4; possible D gene TRBD2, 5 bases. The CDR3 is made up of 12 amino acids. Germline values: CDR1 SQVTM, CDR2 ANQGSEA. Trimming removed 6 bases at V and 7 bases at J, with 13 bases between. CDR3 sequence: CSVEEVPNIQYF. The CDR3 coding sequence is TGCAGCGTCGAGGAGGTTCCGAACATTCAGTACTTC.

This sequence joins TRBV30 and TRBJ1-4, with a possible D match to TRBD1 (6 bases). V lost 4 bases and J 10 bases, leaving 16 bases between the germline ends. CDR1 is GTSNPN, CDR2 SVGIG, per germline (reference sequence). The CDR3 loop spans 13 amino acids. As DNA, the CDR3 is TGTGCCTGGATGGGGGGGCCTCGTGGAAAACTGTTTTTT. Protein: CAWMGGPRGKLFF.

A few counts support this clone. The gene calls are TRBV5-1 and TRBJ2-7; D ambiguous. Germline loops: CDR1 SGHRS, CDR2 YFSETQ. Trimming stripped 0 bases from V and 3 bases from J, with 4 bases between. This CDR3 has 12 residues. The CDR3 DNA is TGCGCCAGCAGCTTGGGACTCTACGAGCAGTACTTC. Protein: CASSLGLYEQYF. The whole variable domain, remainder taken from reference TRBV5-1 and TRBJ2-7, is KAGVTQTPRYLIKTRGQQVTLSCSPISGHRSVSWYQQTPGQGLQFLFEYFSETQRNKGNFPGRFSGRQFSNSRSEMNVSTLELGDSALYLCASSLGLYEQYFGPGTRLTVT.

The chain couples TRBV4-2 to TRBJ2-5, with D possibly being TRBD2 (5 bases). The germline gives CDR1 LGHNA, CDR2 YNFKEQ. The CDR3 sequence is 14 residues long. V lost 3 bases, J lost 4 bases, and 12 bases lay in between. CDR3 sequence (DNA): TGTGCCAGCAGCCAGGGGATAAGCGGAGAGACCCAGTACTTC. It translates to CASSQGISGETQYF.

The chain joins TRBV19 to TRBJ2-7; 7 bases match TRBD2. The length of the CDR3 is 13 residues. CDR1 LNHDA and CDR2 SQIVND come from the germline V gene (reference sequence). V was pared by 5 bases and J by 4 bases, with 5 bases of the junction left unmatched. The CDR3, as DNA: TGTGCCAGTAGTGGAAATAGCGGGTACGAGCAGTACTTC. It encodes CASSGNSGYEQYF. The whole variable domain, filled in from reference TRBV19 and TRBJ2-7, reads DGGITQSPKYLFRKEGQNVTLSCEQNLNHDAMYWYRQDPGQGLRLIYYSQIVNDFQKGDIAEGYSVSREKKESFPLTVTSAQKNPTAFYLCASSGNSGYEQYFGPGTRLTVT.

This clone was counted between two and nine times. The J gene is TRBJ1-6, the V gene TRBV7-9; D not certain. V was cut by 6 bases and J by 10 bases, with 13 bases left in between. The CDR3 extends over 13 amino acids. In germline, CDR1 is SEHNR, CDR2 FQNEAQ (reference sequence). The CDR3 here is CASRSTADSPLHF. The DNA for the CDR3 is TGTGCCAGCAGGTCAACAGCGGACTCACCCCTCCACTTT. The full variable domain, with the rest looked up from reference TRBV7-9 and TRBJ1-6, is DTGVSQNPRHKITKRGQNVTFRCDPISEHNRLYWYRQTLGQGPEFLTYFQNEAQLEKSRLLSDRFSAERPKGSFSTLEIQRTEQGDSAMYLCASRSTADSPLHFGNGTRLTVT.